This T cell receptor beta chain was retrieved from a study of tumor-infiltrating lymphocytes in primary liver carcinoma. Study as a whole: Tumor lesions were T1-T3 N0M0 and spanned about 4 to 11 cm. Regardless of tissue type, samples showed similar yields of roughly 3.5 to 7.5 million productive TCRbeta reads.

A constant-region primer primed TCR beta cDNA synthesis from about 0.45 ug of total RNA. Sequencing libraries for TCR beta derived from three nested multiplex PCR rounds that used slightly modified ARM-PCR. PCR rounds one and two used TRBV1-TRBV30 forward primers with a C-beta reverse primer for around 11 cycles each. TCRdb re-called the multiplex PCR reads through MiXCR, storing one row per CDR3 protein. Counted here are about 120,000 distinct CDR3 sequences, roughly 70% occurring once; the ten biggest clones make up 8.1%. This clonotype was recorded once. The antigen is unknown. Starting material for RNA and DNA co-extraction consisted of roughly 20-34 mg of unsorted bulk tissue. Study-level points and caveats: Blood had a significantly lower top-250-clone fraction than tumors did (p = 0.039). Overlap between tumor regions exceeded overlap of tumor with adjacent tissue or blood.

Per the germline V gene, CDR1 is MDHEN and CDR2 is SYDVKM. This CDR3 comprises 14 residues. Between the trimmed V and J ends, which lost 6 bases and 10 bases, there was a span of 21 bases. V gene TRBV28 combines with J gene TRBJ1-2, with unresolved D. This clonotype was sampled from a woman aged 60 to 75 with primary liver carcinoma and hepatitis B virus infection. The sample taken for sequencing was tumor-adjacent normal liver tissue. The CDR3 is CASSPRTLRPDYTF. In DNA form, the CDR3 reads TGTGCCAGCAGCCCGCGTACCCTGCGGCCTGACTACACCTTC.